One and the same sample provided the 27 T cell receptor beta chains below, sequenced in a study of HIV-infected children after antiretroviral therapy interruption. Treatment specified: PENTA 11 planned treatment interruption arm or continuous ART arm. RNA-based 3' RACE libraries used unique molecular identifiers. TCRdb itself ran the 3' RACE reads through MiXCR, one entry per CDR3 protein. There are about 83,000 distinct CDR3 sequences in the sample; 6.9% occur only once, and 0.85% to 1.3% lies in the top ten. The material was CD45RA+ CD4+ T cells from PBMCs, pooled from several time points, obtained from a donor given antiretroviral therapy, either interrupted or continuous. The sample's subset: naive CD4+ CD45RA+ CD45RO- T cells. The receptors originated from a pool of human donors with HIV.

This clonotype came up many times. The chain uses TRBV9 and TRBJ1-3, with D possibly matching TRBD1 (6 bases). Trimming took off 3 bases at V and 3 bases at J, with 22 bases between the two ends. This CDR3 is 18 amino acids long. Germline V gene sequence: CDR1 SGDLS, CDR2 YYNGEE. In DNA form, the CDR3 reads TGTGCCAGCAGCGCCCAGGGCAGATGGGGGCTAGATGGAAACACCATATATTTT. Protein: CASSAQGRWGLDGNTIYF.

At least ten counts were recorded for this clonotype. This chain joins TRBV7-2 and TRBJ2-7, with D tentatively TRBD2 (5 bases). CDR3 length: 12 residues. CDR1 and CDR2 from the germline V gene are SGHTA and FQGNSA. Trimming left V 3 bases short and J 7 bases short, with 10 bases between. CDR3 nucleotide sequence: TGTGCCAGCAGCTTCTCAGGCGGGGAGCAGTACTTC. It is translated as CASSFSGGEQYF.

This chain connects TRBV5-6 to TRBJ1-1; tentative D call: TRBD1 (5 bases). Germline V CDR1 and CDR2: SGHDT, YYEEEE. The CDR3 spans 16 residues. The V gene lost 4 bases and the J gene lost 3 bases, with 19 bases spanning the gap. The CDR3 sequence: CASSQMTAGGDTEAFF. Written as DNA, the CDR3 is TGTGCCAGCAGCCAGATGACAGCCGGGGGGGACACTGAAGCTTTCTTT.

This clonotype was detected a few times. The rearrangement uses TRBV29-1 and TRBJ2-1; D not certain. The V end lost 3 bases, the J end lost 4 bases, and 7 bases lay between the germline ends. In germline, CDR1 is SQVTM, CDR2 ANQGSEA. CDR3 size: 12 residues. CDR3 nucleotides: TGCAGCGTTGACAGGATTTACAATGAGCAGTTCTTC. Residues: CSVDRIYNEQFF.

This clonotype has ten or more counts. This chain uses TRBV5-1 with TRBJ2-7; TRBD1 aligns across 7 bases. Trimming cost V 0 bases and J 3 bases; bases outside gene matches: 9. This CDR3 contains 16 residues. The germline CDR1 and CDR2 sequences are SGHRS and YFSETQ. The CDR3 nucleotides read TGCGCCAGCAGCTTGGCTTCCGGGACAGTCGGCTACGAGCAGTACTTC. Translated: CASSLASGTVGYEQYF.

V gene TRBV18 combines with J gene TRBJ1-1, with D possibly matching TRBD1 (5 bases). Germline CDR1 KGHSH, CDR2 LQKENI. The CDR3 runs 13 residues. Trimming pared 6 bases from V and 4 bases from J, leaving 12 bases between. The CDR3 here is CASSPTGGTEAFF. The CDR3 nucleotides are TGTGCCAGCTCCCCGACGGGGGGCACTGAAGCTTTCTTT.

At least ten counts were recorded for this clonotype. V usage is TRBV5-4 and J usage is TRBJ1-2; 7 bases fit TRBD1. CDR3 length: 16 amino acids. Trimming took 0 bases from V and 4 from J; bases not matched to a gene: 9. Germline V lookup: CDR1 SGHNT, CDR2 YYREEE (reference sequence). In DNA, the CDR3 is TGTGCCAGCAGCTTGGCGCCTGCGGGACAGACCTATGGCTACACCTTC. Amino acids: CASSLAPAGQTYGYTF.

This clonotype has only a few counts. V and J are TRBV6-2 or TRBV6-3 and TRBJ2-3; D not certain. CDR3 length: 13 residues. V lost 0 bases and J lost 3, with 4 bases in between. CDR1 and CDR2 from the germline V gene are MNHEY and SVGEGT. The CDR3 region is CASSYSSTDTQYF. The CDR3 nucleotides are TGTGCCAGCAGTTACTCGTCGACAGATACGCAGTATTTT.

This clonotype appeared many times. The chain combines TRBV3-1 with TRBJ1-5; D might be TRBD1 (5 bases). The CDR3 length is 15 residues. V was trimmed by 1 base and J by 2 bases, leaving 9 bases between them. Germline CDR1 LGHDT, CDR2 YNNKEL (reference sequence). CDR3 bases: TGTGCCAGCAGCCAAGGGGTGGGGGGCAATCAGCCCCAGCATTTT. This gives the protein CASSQGVGGNQPQHF.

This clonotype was seen ten or more times. The rearrangement joins TRBV20-1 to TRBJ2-5; the D is unclear. V was pared by 1 base and J by 2 bases, with 14 bases between. The germline V gene has CDR1 DFQATT and CDR2 SNEGSKA (reference sequence). The CDR3 is made up of 15 amino acids. The CDR3 here is CSARVPARNQETQYF. As DNA, the CDR3 is TGCAGTGCTAGAGTTCCAGCACGGAATCAAGAGACCCAGTACTTC.

This clonotype was recorded at least ten times. The CDR3 loop is CASSLGLPADTEAFF. In DNA form, the CDR3 reads TGTGCCAGCAGTTTAGGGCTTCCCGCGGACACTGAAGCTTTCTTT. V is TRBV12-3 or TRBV12-4 and J is TRBJ1-1; D unresolved. Trimming stripped 1 base from V and 3 bases from J, with 12 bases between. The CDR3 loop spans 15 amino acids.

This clonotype came up a few times. The chain links TRBV4-2 to TRBJ2-7; D unresolved. The germline V gene encodes CDR1 LGHNA and CDR2 YNFKEQ. The CDR3 runs to 16 residues. Trimming removed 0 bases at V and 0 bases at J, with 12 bases between. Written as DNA, the CDR3 is TGTGCCAGCAGCCAAGAATCCGGCCAGAGCTCCTACGAGCAGTACTTC. It specifies CASSQESGQSSYEQYF.

The rearrangement uses TRBV19 and TRBJ1-1, with a possible D match to TRBD1 (5 bases). V dropped 6 bases and J dropped 2 bases, with 16 bases sitting between them. The CDR3 contains 15 residues. The germline V gene encodes CDR1 LNHDA and CDR2 SQIVND (reference sequence). The CDR3 DNA reads as TGTGCCAGTAGCCCTGCTCGACAGAAAAACACTGAAGCTTTCTTT. Translation gives CASSPARQKNTEAFF.

This clonotype was seen many times. The rearrangement joins TRBV12-3 or TRBV12-4 to TRBJ1-4; no clear D. The CDR3 contains 15 residues. V was clipped by 5 bases and J by 8 bases, with 18 bases between them. CDR3 in DNA: TGTGCCAGCAGTCAAGCCTTCGGGCCCTTGGAAAAACTGTTTTTT. Its translation: CASSQAFGPLEKLFF.

In this sample, this clonotype turned up many times. Sequence at one end of the junction differs from germline and may be a read error. V usage is TRBV7-2 and J usage is TRBJ2-7; D is unclear. CDR3 length: 11 residues. The germline CDR1 and CDR2 sequences are SGHTA and FQGNSA. Here the CDR3 DNA reads TGTGCCAGCAGGTCCGACATCGTTCCGCACTTC. Protein sequence: CASRSDIVPHF.

A few counts support this clonotype. The CDR3 loop is CASSQDSNYNEQFF. The CDR3 region has the DNA TGTGCCAGCAGCCAAGACTCTAATTACAATGAGCAGTTCTTC. The chain carries TRBV14 and TRBJ2-1; D not certain. Trimming stripped 0 bases from V and 4 bases from J, with 7 bases between. The CDR3 contains 14 residues. The V gene's germline CDR1 is SGHDN and CDR2 FVKESK. Complete variable domain (other parts from reference TRBV14 and TRBJ2-1): EAGVTQFPSHSVIEKGQTVTLRCDPISGHDNLYWYRRVMGKEIKFLLHFVKESKQDESGMPNNRFLAERTGGTYSTLKVQPAELEDSGVYFCASSQDSNYNEQFFGPGTRLTVL.

This clonotype was observed many times. The chain employs TRBV14 and TRBJ2-7; D may be TRBD1 or TRBD2 (5 bases each). The CDR3 extends over 14 amino acids. Deletions cut 4 bases from V and 5 bases from J, with 15 bases between. Germline V gene lookup returns CDR1 SGHDN and CDR2 FVKESK. The CDR3 sequence: CASSLGRIRDEQYF. The CDR3 nucleotides are TGTGCCAGCAGCCTGGGACGGATTAGAGACGAGCAGTACTTC.

The table lists this clonotype with a few counts. The gene calls are TRBV5-6 and TRBJ2-5; 8 nucleotides line up with TRBD2. The CDR3 runs to 16 residues. Germline V gives CDR1 SGHDT, CDR2 YYEEEE. Trimming at V came to 0 bases and at J to 3 bases, leaving 7 bases not matched to a gene. CDR3 amino acids: CASSLGSGGPKETQYF. The CDR3 region has the DNA TGTGCCAGCAGCTTGGGGTCGGGAGGGCCGAAAGAGACCCAGTACTTC.

In its sample, this clonotype was seen many times. The chain combines TRBV7-3 with TRBJ2-3; 13 bases match TRBD2. The CDR3 loop spans 16 amino acids. V shed 3 bases and J 4 bases; nucleotides not matched to a gene: 4. Germline-derived CDR1 and CDR2 are SGHTA and FQGTGA. Written as DNA, the CDR3 is TGTGCCAGCAGCTTGACTAGCGGGGGGTTGGCAGATACGCAGTATTTT. Translated: CASSLTSGGLADTQYF.

This clonotype was seen at least ten times. The chain recombines TRBV12-3 or TRBV12-4 with TRBJ1-4; TRBD1 agrees at 7 bases. The V and J ends lost 5 bases and 3 bases, in that order; junction bases with no gene match: 6. There are 15 residues in the CDR3. As DNA, the CDR3 is TGTGCCAGCAGTGGAGTCGGGACAGCTAATGAAAAACTGTTTTTT. Protein sequence: CASSGVGTANEKLFF.

This clonotype has ten or more counts. The V call is TRBV2, the J call TRBJ2-7, with 7 bases lining up with TRBD2. V gave up 8 bases and J gave up 3 bases; unmatched junction bases: 13. Per germline, CDR1 SNHLY and CDR2 FYNNEI. The CDR3 contains 15 residues. In DNA form, the CDR3 reads TGTGCCAGCTCCGAGGCCGGGAGGAACGTCTACGAGCAGTACTTC. Translating it yields CASSEAGRNVYEQYF.

This clonotype was seen many times. V and J are TRBV24-1 and TRBJ2-5, with D possibly being TRBD1 (5 bases). The CDR3 is 15 residues long. Trimming took off 0 bases at V and 5 bases at J, with 12 bases between the two ends. The germline CDR1 and CDR2 sequences are KGHDR and SFDVKD. In DNA form, the CDR3 reads TGTGCCACCAGTGATTTGAAGGGGCCTCAGGAGACCCAGTACTTC. Translation: CATSDLKGPQETQYF.

This chain links TRBV7-9 with TRBJ1-3; D is possibly TRBD1 (6 bases). Per the germline V gene, CDR1 is SEHNR and CDR2 is FQNEAQ (reference sequence). V shed 5 bases and J shed 4 bases, with 15 bases lying between them. The CDR3 is 15 residues long. The CDR3 sequence: CASSPDWGAGNTIYF. CDR3 DNA sequence: TGTGCCAGCAGCCCGGATTGGGGGGCCGGAAACACCATATATTTT.

This clonotype has just a few counts. Here the CDR3 DNA reads TGCGCCAGCAGCAGACAGGACCATGCCTACAATGAGCAGTTCTTC. Amino acids: CASSRQDHAYNEQFF. V is TRBV5-1 and J is TRBJ2-1; possibly TRBD1 for D (6 bases). Per germline, CDR1 SGHRS and CDR2 YFSETQ. This CDR3 spans 15 amino acids. The ends were cut back, 4 bases at V and 2 bases at J, with 13 bases in the middle.

This clonotype was seen ten or more times. The rearrangement links TRBV20-1 to TRBJ2-4; 12 bases are shared with TRBD2. The J segment lost 3 bases and the V segment lost 6 bases, leaving 12 bases of the junction unmatched. Germline V lookup: CDR1 DFQATT, CDR2 SNEGSKA (reference sequence). The CDR3 runs to 17 residues. The CDR3 spells CSAELAGGSLVKNIQYF. The CDR3 DNA reads as TGCAGTGCCGAGCTAGCGGGAGGGAGTCTGGTCAAAAACATTCAGTACTTC.

This clonotype occurred many times. The chain carries TRBV29-1 and TRBJ1-1, with no clear D. The CDR3 is made up of 19 amino acids. V lost 0 bases and J lost 0, with 23 bases in between. Germline CDR1 is SQVTM and CDR2 is ANQGSEA. The CDR3 region is CSVEDWAGLLYSVNTEAFF. The CDR3 DNA sequence: TGCAGCGTTGAAGATTGGGCGGGTTTATTATATTCCGTGAACACTGAAGCTTTCTTT.

This clonotype was detected many times. This rearrangement joins TRBV23-1 to TRBJ2-1, with D maybe TRBD1 (7 bases). TRBV23-1 is reported as an ORF; its role is uncertain. V was pared by 6 bases and J by 7 bases, with 22 bases between. The CDR3 length is 16 residues. The CDR3 reads CASSHIYCSGGNEQFF. CDR3 bases: TGCGCCAGCAGCCACATCTACTGCTCAGGGGGGAATGAGCAGTTCTTC.